This note documents a single T cell receptor (beta chain) sequence. TCRdb's copy holds only in-frame clones and misses some; the assay was immunoSEQ multiplex PCR. The table includes 150,000 to 200,000 clones, 84% detected once. The sample is drawn from a study of blood T cell repertoires in COVID-19. Turning to the study itself: Sites in the United States, Italy and Spain provided acute and convalescent COVID-19 samples.

The study drew participants aged about 18 to 90 years from 20 to 30 US areas. For recovered donors of Cohort 3, there were two negative PCRs, clearance, or symptom resolution. Germline V gene data show CDR1 as MDHEN and CDR2 as SYDVKM. Trimming left V 0 bases short and J 7 bases short, with 12 bases between. The CDR3 length is 14 residues. What was sequenced was PBMCs or T cells enriched from blood (not recorded which). The clonotype was recovered from a man between 45 and 60 years old who had recovered from COVID-19. The V and J genes are TRBV28 and TRBJ1-2, with a weak D call TRBD1 (5 bases). In DNA, the CDR3 is TGTGCCAGCAGTTTATGGCAGGGAAAGGGTGGCTACACCTTC. Translated, it gives CASSLWQGKGGYTF.